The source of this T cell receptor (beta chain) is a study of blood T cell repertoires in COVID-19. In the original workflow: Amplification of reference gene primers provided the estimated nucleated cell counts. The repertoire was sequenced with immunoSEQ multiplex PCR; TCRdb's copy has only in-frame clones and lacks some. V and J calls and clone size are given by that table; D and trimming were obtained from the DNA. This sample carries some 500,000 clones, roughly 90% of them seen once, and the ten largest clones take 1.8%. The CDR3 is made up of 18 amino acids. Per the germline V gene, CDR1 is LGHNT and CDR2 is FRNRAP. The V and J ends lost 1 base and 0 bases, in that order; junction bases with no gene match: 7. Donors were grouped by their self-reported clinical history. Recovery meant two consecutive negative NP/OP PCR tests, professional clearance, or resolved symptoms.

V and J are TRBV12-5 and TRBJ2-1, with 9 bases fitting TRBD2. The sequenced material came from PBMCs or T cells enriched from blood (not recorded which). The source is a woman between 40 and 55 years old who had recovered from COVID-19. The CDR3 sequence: CASGLATISGSSYNEQFF. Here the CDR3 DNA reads TGTGCTAGTGGTTTGGCCACCATTAGCGGGAGCTCCTACAATGAGCAGTTCTTC.